Reported below is one T cell receptor beta chain. Its antigen remains unknown. This entry comes from a study of cytomegalovirus exposure and HLA in healthy donors. The study, taken as a whole, reports: TCR beta chains numbering more than 150 were designated cytomegalovirus-associated. Reported results showed that the classifier diagnosed cytomegalovirus status with high specificity and sensitivity. Analysis performed later found about 17,000 TCR beta sequences associated with HLA alleles at 0.05 false discovery rate.

PCR was performed using 60 Vbeta and 13 Jbeta primers. Using immunoSEQ multiplex PCR, the repertoire was profiled, and TCRdb retains in-frame clones only, with some absent. The table for this sample gives approximately 110,000 clones. This clonotype was obtained from a man aged 30 to 45 in good health and CMV-seronegative. Sequenced: PBMCs.

In nucleotides, the CDR3 is TGTGCCAGTAGTAGCAGGGTCGACTACAATGAGCAGTTCTTC. It specifies CASSSRVDYNEQFF. The chain carries TRBV19 and TRBJ2-1, with D possibly matching TRBD1 (5 bases). This CDR3 region has 14 residues. Trimming took off 4 bases at V and 3 bases at J, with 10 bases between the two ends. Germline V gene lookup returns CDR1 LNHDA and CDR2 SQIVND (reference sequence).